The subject of this entry is one T cell receptor beta chain. Its antigen is not known. The data were produced by immunoSEQ multiplex PCR, yet TCRdb's version contains in-frame clones alone and is incomplete. The repertoire includes a few hundred thousand clones, 90% to 95% of them detected once, and 1% to 1.2% sits in the top ten. This record belongs to a study of cytomegalovirus exposure and HLA in healthy donors. In the study overall: A later analysis reported the 120 or so validation repertoires used the same platform as the 550 to 700 first-cohort repertoires. General study findings and limits: Reports showed the classifier diagnosing cytomegalovirus status with high specificity and sensitivity.

V lost 4 bases and J 4 bases, leaving 22 bases between the germline ends. The germline V gene encodes CDR1 KGHSH and CDR2 LQKENI. The CDR3 runs to 17 residues. The chain combines TRBV18 with TRBJ1-2, with D maybe TRBD1 (6 bases). The clonotype originates from a woman younger than 35 in good health and CMV-seronegative. The sequenced sample consisted of PBMCs. The CDR3 bases are TGTGCCAGCTCACAGGTCCCAGGGGATCAGGCCATCTATGGCTACACCTTC. Its protein product is CASSQVPGDQAIYGYTF.